Below are 18 T cell receptor beta chains sequenced from a single sample in a study of memory CD4+ T cells and cytomegalovirus serostatus. Only in-frame clones appear in the TCRdb table, and some are missing; sequencing was by immunoSEQ multiplex PCR. In the table there are some 59,000 clones, approximately 78% of which are singletons. Single viable CD3+CD4+CD8-CD45RO+ cells were sorted as the memory CD4+ T cells. The sample consisted of memory CD4+ T cells from blood. The receptors were sampled from an adult in good health and CMV-seronegative.

The J gene is TRBJ1-6, the V gene TRBV30, with 7 bases matching TRBD1. The germline gives CDR1 GTSNPN, CDR2 SVGIG (reference sequence). CDR3 length equals 18 residues. V dropped 1 base and J dropped 8; count of bases not matched to a gene: 17. DNA for the CDR3: TGTGCCTGGAGTGCGGGAAGGGGGCAAATGTTGTGGGATTCACCCCTCCACTTT. It codes for CAWSAGRGQMLWDSPLHF. Combining the CDR3 with reference TRBV30 and TRBJ1-6 gives the whole variable domain SQTIHQWPATLVQPVGSPLSLECTVEGTSNPNLYWYRQAAGRGLQLLFYSVGIGQISSEVPQNLSASRPQDRQFILSSKKLLLSDSGFYLCAWSAGRGQMLWDSPLHFGNGTRLTVT.

The rearrangement links TRBV18 to TRBJ1-4; possible D gene TRBD1, 5 bases. CDR1 and CDR2 (germline): KGHSH, LQKENI. V lost 1 base to trimming and J lost 7 bases, with 7 bases between them. CDR3 size: 13 residues. The CDR3 nucleotides read TGTGCCAGCTCACCACTCGGGGGTGAAAAACTGTTTTTT. Protein sequence: CASSPLGGEKLFF.

This chain uses TRBV10-3 with TRBJ2-7; 7 bases fit TRBD1. The CDR3 spans 15 residues. Per the germline V gene, CDR1 is ENHRY and CDR2 is SYGVKD. Germline trimming cut 3 bases from V and 9 bases from J; bases unmatched to any gene: 14. The CDR3 sequence is CAISDSGQFRPGQYF. The CDR3 DNA follows: TGTGCCATCAGTGACTCGGGACAGTTCCGACCGGGGCAGTACTTC.

The rearrangement uses TRBV19 and TRBJ1-5, with D perhaps matching TRBD1 (5 bases). The germline V and J ends were trimmed by 7 bases and 5 bases, with 15 bases remaining between them. The length of the CDR3 is 14 residues. The germline V gene has CDR1 LNHDA and CDR2 SQIVND (reference sequence). The CDR3 loop is CASKGRGGDQPQHF. The CDR3 DNA follows: TGTGCCAGTAAGGGACGGGGAGGCGATCAGCCCCAGCATTTT.

The chain is built from TRBV15 and TRBJ2-2, with D perhaps matching TRBD2 (6 bases). V gave up 4 bases and J gave up 5 bases, with 11 bases separating them. Looked up from germline, CDR1 is LNHNV and CDR2 is YYDKDF (reference sequence). This CDR3 has 14 residues. The CDR3 region is CATSTHGRTGELFF. The CDR3 region has the DNA TGTGCCACCAGCACGCACGGGAGAACCGGGGAGCTGTTTTTT.

The rearrangement uses TRBV27 and TRBJ2-6; D is unclear. This CDR3 contains 17 residues. V was pared by 0 bases and J by 0 bases, with 9 bases between. Germline CDR1 is MNHEY and CDR2 is SMNVEV (reference sequence). The CDR3 region has the DNA TGTGCCAGCAGTTTATCCTCCGACCGCTCTGGGGCCAACGTCCTGACTTTC. This translates into CASSLSSDRSGANVLTF.

This clone was observed a few times. The gene calls are TRBV7-6 and TRBJ1-4; no firm D call. V dropped 3 bases and J dropped 11 bases, with 13 bases sitting between them. This CDR3 has 13 residues. The germline CDR1 and CDR2 sequences are SGHVS and FNYEAQ. CDR3 DNA sequence: TGTGCCAGCAGCTTCGGCAGGAATACGAAACTGTTTTTT. The encoded protein is CASSFGRNTKLFF.

The chain couples TRBV5-6 to TRBJ1-2, with 7 bases matching TRBD1. Germline lookup yields CDR1 SGHDT and CDR2 YYEEEE. The V segment lost 0 bases and the J segment 7 bases; nucleotides outside the gene matches: 6. CDR3 length: 14 amino acids. CDR3 sequence reads: CASSLVQGRVGYTF. In DNA, the CDR3 is TGTGCCAGCAGCTTGGTACAGGGGAGGGTTGGCTACACCTTC.

This clone came up once. V is TRBV28 and J is TRBJ2-1, with TRBD2 matching 7 bases. Germline V gives CDR1 MDHEN, CDR2 SYDVKM. V was clipped by 5 bases and J by 10 bases; unmatched bases: 11. This CDR3 has 14 amino acids. This chain's CDR3 is CASSTYGTTGEQFF. In nucleotides, the CDR3 is TGTGCCAGCAGTACCTACGGGACTACAGGCGAGCAGTTCTTC.

This sequence joins TRBV29-1 and TRBJ1-2; TRBD1 matches 8 bases. The V gene's germline CDR1 is SQVTM and CDR2 ANQGSEA. There are 15 residues in the CDR3. With 6 bases clipped from V and 7 bases from J, the junction kept 16 bases outside the gene matches. The CDR3: CSVATGASLTAGYTF. CDR3 DNA sequence: TGCAGCGTAGCGACAGGGGCGTCCCTAACGGCTGGCTACACCTTC. Together with reference TRBV29-1 and TRBJ1-2, the CDR3 gives the full variable domain: SAVISQKPSRDICQRGTSLTIQCQVDSQVTMMFWYRQQPGQSLTLIATANQGSEATYESGFVIDKFPISRPNLTFSTLTVSNMSPEDSSIYLCSVATGASLTAGYTFGSGTRLTVV.

V usage is TRBV5-1 and J usage is TRBJ2-7, with TRBD2 matching 9 bases. Germline loops: CDR1 SGHRS, CDR2 YFSETQ. This CDR3 contains 15 residues. The V segment lost 1 base and the J segment 0 bases; nucleotides outside the gene matches: 2. In DNA, the CDR3 is TGCGCCAGCAGCTTGATGACTAGCGGCTCCTACGAGCAGTACTTC. Translation: CASSLMTSGSYEQYF.

This chain joins TRBV7-9 and TRBJ1-2, with 7 bases matching TRBD1. J lost 8 bases, V lost 5 bases, and 8 bases had no gene match. Germline CDR1 reads SEHNR; CDR2 reads FQNEAQ (reference sequence). The CDR3 is 13 residues long. The CDR3 nucleotides are TGTGCCAGCAGCCCAGGGGACAGCCGCGGCTACACCTTC. It is translated as CASSPGDSRGYTF.

This rearrangement joins TRBV28 to TRBJ1-1; tentatively, D is TRBD1 (5 bases). The CDR3 is made up of 16 amino acids. In germline, CDR1 is MDHEN, CDR2 SYDVKM. The V and J ends lost 5 bases and 4 bases respectively, with 20 bases between them. CDR3 protein: CASSPGGAGSGTEAFF. CDR3 DNA: TGTGCCAGCAGTCCCGGTGGGGCAGGCTCGGGCACTGAAGCTTTCTTT. Filled out from reference TRBV28 and TRBJ1-1, the complete variable domain reads DVKVTQSSRYLVKRTGEKVFLECVQDMDHENMFWYRQDPGLGLRLIYFSYDVKMKEKGDIPEGYSVSREKKERFSLILESASTNQTSMYLCASSPGGAGSGTEAFFGQGTRLTVV.

The chain carries TRBV25-1 and TRBJ1-5, with 8 bases aligning to TRBD1. Trimming cost V 1 base and J 7 bases; bases outside gene matches: 9. Germline V gene lookup returns CDR1 MGHDK and CDR2 SYGVNS. The CDR3 runs to 16 residues. Here the CDR3 DNA reads TGTGCCAGCAGTGAATCGCTGGACAGGGAACCGCAGCCCCAGCATTTT. This encodes CASSESLDREPQPQHF. Looking up the rest from reference TRBV25-1 and TRBJ1-5 gives the full variable domain: EADIYQTPRYLVIGTGKKITLECSQTMGHDKMYWYQQDPGMELHLIHYSYGVNSTEKGDLSSESTVSRIRTEHFPLTLESARPSHTSQYLCASSESLDREPQPQHFGDGTRLSIL.

The chain is built from TRBV5-4 and TRBJ2-7; D remains unclear. Trimming shortened V by 4 bases and J by 2 bases, and 16 bases separated the two germline ends. The germline gives CDR1 SGHNT, CDR2 YYREEE (reference sequence). This CDR3 has 15 residues. The CDR3 sequence is CASSRSTGRAYEQYF. The CDR3 region has the DNA TGTGCCAGCAGCCGAAGCACGGGCCGAGCCTACGAGCAGTACTTC. The full variable domain, with the rest looked up from reference TRBV5-4 and TRBJ2-7, is ETGVTQSPTHLIKTRGQQVTLRCSSQSGHNTVSWYQQALGQGPQFIFQYYREEENGRGNFPPRFSGLQFPNYSSELNVNALELDDSALYLCASSRSTGRAYEQYFGPGTRLTVT.

This clone was observed a few times. This rearrangement joins TRBV10-3 to TRBJ2-1; 9 positions match TRBD1. The germline V gene encodes CDR1 ENHRY and CDR2 SYGVKD. CDR3 length equals 15 residues. V was clipped by 6 bases and J by 3 bases; unmatched bases: 6. The CDR3 sequence is CAIRGTGIDYNEQFF. The DNA for the CDR3 is TGTGCCATCAGGGGGACAGGGATAGACTACAATGAGCAGTTCTTC.

The CDR3 protein is CASSADRGGNYGYTF. DNA for the CDR3: TGTGCCAGTAGTGCCGACAGGGGAGGGAACTATGGCTACACCTTC. The chain links TRBV19 to TRBJ1-2, with 8 bases fitting TRBD1. The CDR3 covers 15 residues. Trimming took 5 bases from V and 2 from J; bases not matched to a gene: 7. Germline CDR1 LNHDA, CDR2 SQIVND (reference sequence).

V usage is TRBV7-2 and J usage is TRBJ2-1, with D hard to call. The V gene lost 7 bases and the J gene lost 7 bases, with 20 bases spanning the gap. Germline-derived CDR1 and CDR2 are SGHTA and FQGNSA. CDR3 size: 15 residues. The DNA for the CDR3 is TGTGCCAGCACAAAGGACGTCGAATCCGTGAATGAGCAGTTCTTC. This encodes CASTKDVESVNEQFF.